This TCR beta chain is drawn from a study of T cells in localized non-small cell lung cancer. Profiled with immunoSEQ multiplex PCR; TCRdb holds only in-frame clones, not every one. The repertoire holds approximately 11,000 clones, 85% to 95% seen once, with roughly an eighth in the top ten. As to this clone: As yet, its antigen is unknown.

V lost 7 bases and J 2 bases, leaving 15 bases between the germline ends. This CDR3 has 15 amino acids. Per germline, CDR1 MNHEY and CDR2 SVGAGI. Overall study findings and caveats: Tumor samples were not multi-region, leaving intratumor heterogeneity unexcluded. Tumor showed lower T cell clonality than uninvolved adjacent lung, where it was highest. Those with higher blood T cell density had longer overall survival. Within adjacent lung there appeared a median approximately 59 of the top 100 tumor clones.

Specimen: peripheral blood, collected before any cancer treatment. This chain connects TRBV6-5 to TRBJ1-5; D may be TRBD1 (6 bases). The clonotype originates from a male donor at least 60 years old with stage III lung adenocarcinoma. CDR3 DNA: TGTGCCAGCAAGGCCGGGGGGCTGGGCAATCAGCCCCAGCATTTT. Amino acids: CASKAGGLGNQPQHF.